This TCR beta chain stems from a study of radiotherapy plus CTLA-4 blockade in lung cancer. Study as a whole: Of the patients, under 20% showed objective responses and roughly 31% attained disease control.

With regard to this clone: Its antigen remains unknown.

The CDR3 totals 15 residues. Germline CDR1 reads MNHEY; CDR2 reads SMNVEV (reference sequence). V dropped 5 bases and J dropped 4 bases, with 14 bases sitting between them. Study results and limitations: After treatment with radiotherapy plus ipilimumab, TCR clones that came from the tumor expanded in blood. With interferon-beta, early dynamics of blood T cell clones were reported to best predict response.

Data came from immunoSEQ multiplex PCR; TCRdb stores just in-frame clones and leaves some out. The repertoire holds around 37,000 clones, 72% seen once, with approximately 10% in the top ten. With ipilimumab providing CTLA-4 blockade, focal radiation was administered to patients who had chemo-refractory metastatic non-small-cell lung cancer. The sequence derives from a human donor with non-small cell lung cancer who had stable disease on radiotherapy plus ipilimumab. This material consisted of peripheral blood, taken from a patient treated with radiotherapy plus ipilimumab. The V and J genes are TRBV27 and TRBJ2-2; D possibly corresponds to TRBD2 (7 bases). The CDR3 bases are TGTGCCAGCAGTCCCCTCGCGGGGGCCACCGGGGAGCTGTTTTTT. Translating gives CASSPLAGATGELFF.